This entry concerns a single T cell receptor beta chain. Its target is unknown. The protocol was immunoSEQ multiplex PCR, while the TCRdb copy is restricted to in-frame clones and leaves out a portion. Of approximately 140,000 clones listed, over 75% are singletons. The CDR3 contains 15 residues. Trimming stripped 2 bases from V and 4 bases from J, with 12 bases between. The germline gives CDR1 SGHKS, CDR2 YYEKEE (reference sequence). This sample was taken from a study of T cell responses to AZD1222 COVID-19 vaccine. Study results and limitations: Spike-specific TCR breadth rose after two AZD1222 doses, and depth rose as well.

This sequence joins TRBV5-5 and TRBJ2-2; D is undetermined. This clonotype originated in an adult who received the AZD1222 COVID-19 vaccine. Sequencing used peripheral blood, obtained 28 days after the second AZD1222 dose. CDR3 protein: CASSLISLGTGELFF. CDR3 coding DNA: TGTGCCAGCAGCTTAATTAGTCTCGGCACCGGGGAGCTGTTTTTT.